This entry is about one T cell receptor (beta chain). Its antigen is unknown. Per the germline V gene, CDR1 is SGDLS and CDR2 is YYNGEE. The CDR3 loop spans 16 amino acids. The ends lost 0 bases at V and 8 bases at J; junction bases unmatched: 7. The data originate from a study of cytomegalovirus exposure and HLA in healthy donors. Findings and limits, study-wide: A later analysis reportedly identified an Asian-associated ancestry cluster as carrying fewer N-insertions than the approximately 710-donor mean.

The PCR contained 60 Vbeta and 13 Jbeta primers. Method: immunoSEQ multiplex PCR; TCRdb's copy keeps in-frame clones and lacks some. The data hold about 140,000 clones, with 75% to 90% observed a single time. Source material: PBMCs. The receptor was isolated from a female donor in good health and CMV-seronegative. V is TRBV9 and J is TRBJ1-4; 10 bases agree with TRBD1. CDR3 amino acids: CASSVAEGTGAEKLFF. The DNA for the CDR3 is TGTGCCAGCAGCGTAGCTGAGGGGACAGGGGCGGAAAAACTGTTTTTT.